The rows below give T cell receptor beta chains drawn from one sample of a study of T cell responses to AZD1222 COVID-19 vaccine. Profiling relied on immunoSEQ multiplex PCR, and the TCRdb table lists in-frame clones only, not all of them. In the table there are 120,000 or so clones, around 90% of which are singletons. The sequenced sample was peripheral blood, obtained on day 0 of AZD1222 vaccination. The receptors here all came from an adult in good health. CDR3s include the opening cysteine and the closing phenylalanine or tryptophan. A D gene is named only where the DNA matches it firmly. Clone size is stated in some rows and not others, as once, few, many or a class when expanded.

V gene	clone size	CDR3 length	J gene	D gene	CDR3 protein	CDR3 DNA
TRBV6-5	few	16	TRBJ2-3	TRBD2	CASSYKAGEITDTQYF	TGTGCCAGCAGTTACAAGGCGGGGGAGATCACAGATACGCAGTATTTT
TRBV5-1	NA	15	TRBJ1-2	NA	CASIEVPGTNYGYTF	TGCGCCAGCATCGAAGTGCCTGGGACTAACTATGGCTACACCTTC
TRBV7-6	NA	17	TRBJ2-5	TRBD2	CASRLGTSGVMLETQYF	TGTGCCAGCAGATTGGGGACTAGCGGGGTCATGCTGGAGACCCAGTACTTC
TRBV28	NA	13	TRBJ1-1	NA	CASSRPGNTEAFF	TGTGCCAGCAGTCGCCCGGGGAACACTGAAGCTTTCTTT
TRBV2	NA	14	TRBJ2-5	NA	CASSPGTRQETQYF	TGTGCCAGCAGCCCCGGGACAAGACAAGAGACCCAGTACTTC
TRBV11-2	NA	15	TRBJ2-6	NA	CASSLFLSGANVLTF	TGTGCCAGCAGCTTATTCCTCTCTGGGGCCAACGTCCTGACTTTC
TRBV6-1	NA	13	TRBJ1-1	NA	CASSERLNTEAFF	TGTGCCAGCAGTGAAAGGTTGAACACTGAAGCTTTCTTT
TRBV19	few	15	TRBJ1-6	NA	CASSIDRGTNSPLHF	TGTGCCAGTAGTATTGACCGGGGTACCAATTCACCCCTCCACTTT
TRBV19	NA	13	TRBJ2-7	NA	CASSTYRDGEQYF	TGTGCCAGTAGTACTTACAGGGATGGGGAGCAGTACTTC
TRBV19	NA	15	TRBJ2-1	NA	CASTLTGSVGNEQFF	TGTGCCAGTACCTTGACAGGCTCGGTGGGCAATGAGCAGTTCTTC
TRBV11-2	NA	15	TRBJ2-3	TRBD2	CASSLEGGRGDTQYF	TGTGCCAGCAGCTTAGAGGGCGGGAGGGGCGATACGCAGTATTTT
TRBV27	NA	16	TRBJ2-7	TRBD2	CASSPHPSGRMNEQYF	TGTGCCAGTTCACCCCACCCTAGCGGGAGGATGAACGAGCAGTACTTC
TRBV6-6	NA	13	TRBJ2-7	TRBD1	CAIFDRGGGEQYF	TGTGCCATCTTCGACAGGGGAGGAGGCGAGCAGTACTTC
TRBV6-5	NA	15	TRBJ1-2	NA	CASKSLTSPKDGYTF	TGTGCCAGCAAAAGTTTGACGTCGCCAAAAGATGGCTACACCTTC
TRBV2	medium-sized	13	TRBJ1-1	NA	CASKQQGNTEAFF	TGTGCCAGCAAACAGCAGGGGAACACTGAAGCTTTCTTT
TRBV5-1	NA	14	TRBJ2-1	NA	CASSFDSSYNEQFF	TGCGCCAGCAGCTTTGATAGTTCCTACAATGAGCAGTTCTTC
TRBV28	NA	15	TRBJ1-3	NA	CASSGEASSGNTIYF	TGTGCCAGCTCCGGAGAGGCAAGCTCTGGAAACACCATATATTTT
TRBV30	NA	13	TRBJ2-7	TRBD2	CAWSSGTTYEQYF	TGTGCCTGGAGTTCTGGGACTACCTACGAGCAGTACTTC
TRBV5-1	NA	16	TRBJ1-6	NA	CASSLTVDRNNSPLHF	TGCGCCAGCAGCTTGACCGTCGACAGAAATAATTCACCCCTCCACTTT
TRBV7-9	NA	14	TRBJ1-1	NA	CASSGGALNTEAFF	TGTGCCAGCAGTGGAGGGGCGCTGAACACTGAAGCTTTCTTT
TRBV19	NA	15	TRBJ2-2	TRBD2	CASSSGTTNTGELFF	TGTGCCAGTAGCAGCGGGACGACGAACACCGGGGAGCTGTTTTTT
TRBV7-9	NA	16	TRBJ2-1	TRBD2	CASSPQGAGGYNEQFF	TGTGCCAGCAGTCCTCAGGGAGCGGGGGGGTACAATGAGCAGTTCTTC
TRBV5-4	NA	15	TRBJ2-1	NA	CASSLGSTSAPEQFF	TGTGCCAGCAGCTTGGGGTCTACCTCGGCTCCTGAGCAGTTCTTC
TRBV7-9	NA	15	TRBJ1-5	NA	CASSLAGGPGQPQHF	TGTGCCAGCAGCTTAGCCGGGGGGCCGGGGCAGCCCCAGCATTTT
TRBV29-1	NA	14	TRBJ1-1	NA	CSVEAGLLNTEAFF	TGCAGCGTTGAAGCCGGGTTGTTGAACACTGAAGCTTTCTTT
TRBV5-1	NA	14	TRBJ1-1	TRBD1	CASSFDRAGTEAFF	TGCGCCAGCAGCTTCGACAGGGCGGGAACTGAAGCTTTCTTT
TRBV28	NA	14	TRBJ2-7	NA	CASSLVGGPYEQYF	TGTGCCAGCAGTTTAGTTGGAGGGCCCTACGAGCAGTACTTC
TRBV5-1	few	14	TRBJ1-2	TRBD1	CASRTTGEGYGYTF	TGCGCCAGCAGAACGACAGGGGAAGGCTATGGCTACACCTTC
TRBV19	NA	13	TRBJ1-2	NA	CASTRGANYGYTF	TGTGCCAGTACAAGGGGAGCTAACTATGGCTACACCTTC
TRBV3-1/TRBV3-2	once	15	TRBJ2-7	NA	CASSQEATVTYEQYF	TGTGCCAGCAGCCAAGAAGCGACGGTGACCTACGAGCAGTACTTC
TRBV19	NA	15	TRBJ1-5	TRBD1	CASSQDRDGYQPQHF	TGTGCCAGTAGCCAGGACAGGGATGGGTATCAGCCCCAGCATTTT
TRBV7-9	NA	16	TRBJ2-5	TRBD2	CASSTSGLVGQETQYF	TGTGCCAGCAGCACCTCGGGACTAGTGGGTCAAGAGACCCAGTACTTC
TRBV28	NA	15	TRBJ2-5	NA	CASSLQTAYQETQYF	TGTGCCAGCAGTTTACAGACAGCGTACCAAGAGACCCAGTACTTC
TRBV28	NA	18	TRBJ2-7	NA	CASSLIGGSASTFYEQYF	TGTGCCAGCAGTTTAATTGGCGGTTCGGCCTCCACCTTCTACGAGCAGTACTTC
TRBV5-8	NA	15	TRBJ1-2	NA	CASSSGLPSNYGYTF	TGTGCCAGCAGCTCGGGACTGCCCTCTAACTATGGCTACACCTTC
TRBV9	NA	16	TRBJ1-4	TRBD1	CASSAGQTTTNEKLFF	TGTGCCAGCAGCGCGGGACAGACAACAACTAATGAAAAACTGTTTTTT
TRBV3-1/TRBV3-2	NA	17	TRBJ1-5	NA	CASSQASSVYSNQPQHF	TGTGCCAGCAGCCAAGCCAGTAGTGTGTATAGCAATCAGCCCCAGCATTTT
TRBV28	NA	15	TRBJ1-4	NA	CASSRGGGGFEKLFF	TGTGCCAGCAGCCGCGGCGGGGGCGGATTTGAAAAACTGTTTTTT
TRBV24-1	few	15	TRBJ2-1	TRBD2	CATRGASGRYNEQFF	TGTGCCACCAGGGGTGCTAGCGGGAGGTACAATGAGCAGTTCTTC
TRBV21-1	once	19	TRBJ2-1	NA	CASSKEGSGRPCSYNEQFF	TGTGCCAGCAGCAAAGAGGGTAGCGGGAGGCCCTGCTCCTACAATGAGCAGTTCTTC
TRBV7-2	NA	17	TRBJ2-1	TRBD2	CASSLGGTSGIVGEQFF	TGTGCCAGCAGCTTAGGAGGGACTAGCGGGATCGTGGGTGAGCAGTTCTTC
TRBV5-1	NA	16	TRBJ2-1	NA	CASSLDVSSSYNEQFF	TGCGCCAGCAGCTTGGACGTTAGCAGCTCCTACAATGAGCAGTTCTTC
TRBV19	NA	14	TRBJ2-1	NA	CASSIPGRGNEQFF	TGTGCCAGTAGTATACCAGGGCGAGGCAATGAGCAGTTCTTC
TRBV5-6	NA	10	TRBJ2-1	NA	CASGRNEQFF	TGTGCCAGCGGGCGGAATGAGCAGTTCTTC
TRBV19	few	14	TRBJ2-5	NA	CASSIVGGGETQYF	TGTGCCAGTAGTATAGTGGGAGGAGGGGAGACCCAGTACTTC
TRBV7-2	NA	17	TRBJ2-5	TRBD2	CASSSGLGGNIQETQYF	TGTGCCAGCAGCTCCGGTTTGGGGGGGAACATCCAAGAGACCCAGTACTTC
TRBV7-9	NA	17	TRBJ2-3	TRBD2	CASSPRLAGERADTQYF	TGTGCCAGCAGCCCCCGCCTAGCGGGAGAGAGGGCGGATACGCAGTATTTT
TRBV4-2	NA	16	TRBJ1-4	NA	CASSQAGQTTNEKLFF	TGTGCCAGCAGCCAAGCCGGACAGACAACTAATGAAAAACTGTTTTTT
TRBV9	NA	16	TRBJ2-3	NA	CASSPFGGLERGTQYF	TGTGCCAGCAGCCCATTTGGAGGACTGGAGCGAGGTACGCAGTATTTT
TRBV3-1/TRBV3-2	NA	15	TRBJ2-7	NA	CASSQDIAEPYEQYF	TGTGCCAGCAGCCAAGATATTGCGGAACCCTACGAGCAGTACTTC
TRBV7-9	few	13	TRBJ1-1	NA	CASSSKGPTEAFF	TGTGCCAGCAGCTCTAAGGGCCCCACTGAAGCTTTCTTT
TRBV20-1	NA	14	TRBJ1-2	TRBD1	CSASWGQGASGYTF	TGCAGTGCTAGTTGGGGGCAGGGGGCCTCTGGCTACACCTTC
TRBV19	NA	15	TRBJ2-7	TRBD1	CASRQTGGRSYEQYF	TGTGCCAGTAGGCAGACAGGGGGGAGATCCTACGAGCAGTACTTC
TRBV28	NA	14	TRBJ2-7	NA	CASSLTGPSYEQYF	TGTGCCAGCAGTTTAACAGGGCCATCCTACGAGCAGTACTTC
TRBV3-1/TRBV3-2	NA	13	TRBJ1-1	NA	CASSLIPGAEAFF	TGTGCCAGCAGCCTTATTCCAGGGGCTGAAGCTTTCTTT
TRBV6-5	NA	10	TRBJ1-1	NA	CASSPTGAFF	TGTGCCAGCAGCCCCACGGGAGCTTTCTTT
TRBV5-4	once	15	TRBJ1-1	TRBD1	CASSRTRDREAEAFF	TGTGCCAGCAGCCGTACCCGGGACAGGGAGGCTGAAGCTTTCTTT
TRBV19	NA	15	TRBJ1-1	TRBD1	CASSDRGGANTEAFF	TGTGCCAGTTCAGACAGGGGGGGTGCGAACACTGAAGCTTTCTTT
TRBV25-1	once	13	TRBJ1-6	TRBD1	CASRGQGNSPLHF	TGTGCCAGCAGAGGACAGGGCAATTCACCCCTCCACTTT